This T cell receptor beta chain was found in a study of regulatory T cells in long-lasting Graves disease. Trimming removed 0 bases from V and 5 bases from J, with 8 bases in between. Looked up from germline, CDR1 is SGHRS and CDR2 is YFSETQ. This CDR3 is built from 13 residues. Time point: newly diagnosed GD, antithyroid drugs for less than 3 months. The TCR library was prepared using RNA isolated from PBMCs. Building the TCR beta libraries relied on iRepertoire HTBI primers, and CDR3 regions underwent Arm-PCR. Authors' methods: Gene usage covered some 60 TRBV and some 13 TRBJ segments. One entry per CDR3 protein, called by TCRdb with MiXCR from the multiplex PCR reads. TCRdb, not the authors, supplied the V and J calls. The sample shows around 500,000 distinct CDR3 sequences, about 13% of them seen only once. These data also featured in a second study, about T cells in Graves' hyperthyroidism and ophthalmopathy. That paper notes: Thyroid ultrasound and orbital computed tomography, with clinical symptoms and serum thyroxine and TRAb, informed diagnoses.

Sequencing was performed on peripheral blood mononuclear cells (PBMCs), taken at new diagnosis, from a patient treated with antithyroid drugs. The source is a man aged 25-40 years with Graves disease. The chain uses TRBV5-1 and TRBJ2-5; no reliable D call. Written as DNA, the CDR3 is TGCGCCAGCAGCTTGGGGGCGGCGGAGACCCAGTACTTC. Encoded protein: CASSLGAAETQYF.